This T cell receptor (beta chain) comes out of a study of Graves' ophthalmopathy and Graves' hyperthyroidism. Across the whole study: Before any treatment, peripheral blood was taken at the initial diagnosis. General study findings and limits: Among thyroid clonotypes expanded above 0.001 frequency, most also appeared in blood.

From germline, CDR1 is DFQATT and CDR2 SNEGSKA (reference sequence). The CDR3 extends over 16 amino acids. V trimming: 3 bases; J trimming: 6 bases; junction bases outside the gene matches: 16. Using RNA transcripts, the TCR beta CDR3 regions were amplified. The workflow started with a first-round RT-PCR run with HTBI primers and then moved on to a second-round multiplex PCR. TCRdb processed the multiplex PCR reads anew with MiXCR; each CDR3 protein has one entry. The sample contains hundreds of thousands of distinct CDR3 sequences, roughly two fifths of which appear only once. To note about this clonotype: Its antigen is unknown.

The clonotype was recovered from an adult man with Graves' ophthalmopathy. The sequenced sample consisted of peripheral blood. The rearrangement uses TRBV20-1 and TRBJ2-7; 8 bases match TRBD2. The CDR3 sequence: CSARRLVGLVGGEQYF. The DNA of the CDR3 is TGCAGTGCTAGGAGATTAGTGGGACTAGTTGGGGGCGAGCAGTACTTC.